These 21 T cell receptor beta chains share one sample of origin, sequenced in a study of cytomegalovirus exposure and HLA in healthy donors. Measured with immunoSEQ multiplex PCR; TCRdb has only the in-frame clones, and not every one. The sample records about 140,000 clones, almost 90% being singletons. The sequencing input was PBMCs. Source of these receptors: a woman between 18 and 30 years old in good health and CMV-seropositive.

This clone was detected a few times. The chain has TRBV28 and TRBJ1-2, with 12 bases aligning to TRBD1. This CDR3 contains 16 residues. Germline V gene sequence: CDR1 MDHEN, CDR2 SYDVKM. V shed 6 bases and J 8 bases; nucleotides not matched to a gene: 13. For the CDR3, the DNA is TGTGCCAGCAGCAACACCCGGGACAGGGGGCGGAAGGGCTACACCTTC. Amino acids: CASSNTRDRGRKGYTF.

This rearrangement joins TRBV4-1 to TRBJ2-7; perhaps TRBD1 as D (5 bases). Deletions cut 3 bases from V and 6 bases from J, with 9 bases between. The CDR3 totals 12 residues. Looked up from germline, CDR1 is MGHRA and CDR2 is YSYEKL. DNA for the CDR3: TGCGCCAGCAGCCACCAGGGCGCCGAGCAGTACTTC. Its translation: CASSHQGAEQYF.

The J gene is TRBJ2-3, the V gene TRBV4-1, with TRBD2 matching 15 bases. This CDR3 comprises 17 residues. Germline V lookup: CDR1 MGHRA, CDR2 YSYEKL. J lost 5 bases, V lost 5 bases, and 8 bases had no gene match. In DNA form, the CDR3 reads TGCGCCAGCAGCTCATGGACTAGCGGGGGGGCATTAGATACGCAGTATTTT. This sequence encodes CASSSWTSGGALDTQYF.

J is TRBJ1-5 and V is TRBV18; D is unclear. Between the trimmed V and J ends, which lost 4 bases and 3 bases, there was a span of 13 bases. The CDR3 sequence is 15 residues long. Germline V gene lookup returns CDR1 KGHSH and CDR2 LQKENI. The CDR3 reads CASSLSLENNQPQHF. CDR3 nucleotide sequence: TGTGCCAGCTCACTATCCCTAGAGAACAATCAGCCCCAGCATTTT.

The V gene is TRBV7-5, the J gene TRBJ2-5; TRBD1, the table's D call, lacks a check against the DNA. TRBV7-5 is recorded as a pseudogene. The CDR3 runs 19 residues. The CDR3 region has the DNA TGTGTCAGAAGCCGCCCCAAGGGGATGGACAGGGAGAAGGGAGAGACCCAGTACTTC. Protein sequence: CVRSRPKGMDREKGETQYF.

This clone is a singleton in its sample. This rearrangement joins TRBV6-1 to TRBJ2-1; TRBD2 matches at 12 bases. Germline assignment: CDR1 MNHNS and CDR2 SASEGT. The CDR3 totals 15 residues. V lost 4 bases to trimming and J lost 5 bases; unmatched junction nucleotides: 3. The CDR3 sequence is CASSGLAGGHNEQFF. The DNA of the CDR3 is TGTGCCAGCAGTGGCCTAGCGGGGGGGCACAATGAGCAGTTCTTC.

V is TRBV5-5 and J is TRBJ2-2; 8 bases are a match to TRBD1. V shed 7 bases, J shed 6 bases, and the junction held 11 bases outside the gene matches. Per germline, CDR1 SGHKS and CDR2 YYEKEE (reference sequence). CDR3 length: 15 amino acids. DNA of the CDR3: TGTGCCAGCGGACTGGACAGGGAAGTTCCCGGGGAGCTGTTTTTT. Protein product: CASGLDREVPGELFF. Based on the CDR3 plus reference TRBV5-5 and TRBJ2-2, the full variable domain is DAGVTQSPTHLIKTRGQQVTLRCSPISGHKSVSWYQQVLGQGPQFIFQYYEKEERGRGNFPDRFSARQFPNYSSELNVNALLLGDSALYLCASGLDREVPGELFFGEGSRLTVL.

The V gene is TRBV5-6, the J gene TRBJ1-4; 10 bases agree with TRBD1. The CDR3 length is 15 residues. Germline V gene data show CDR1 as SGHDT and CDR2 as YYEEEE. J lost 8 bases, V lost 2 bases, and 6 bases had no gene match. The CDR3, as DNA: TGTGCCAGCAGCTTACCGGGACAGGGGTACGAAAAACTGTTTTTT. This gives the protein CASSLPGQGYEKLFF. Full variable domain (remainder filled in from reference TRBV5-6 and TRBJ1-4): DAGVTQSPTHLIKTRGQQVTLRCSPKSGHDTVSWYQQALGQGPQFIFQYYEEEERQRGNFPDRFSGHQFPNYSSELNVNALLLGDSALYLCASSLPGQGYEKLFFGSGTQLSVL.

This clone was detected only once. The genes are TRBV11-2 and TRBJ2-7; 8 bases line up with TRBD1. Germline CDR1 reads SGHAT; CDR2 reads FQNNGV. Unmatched junction bases numbered 8, after V lost 3 bases and J lost 4 bases. This CDR3 spans 15 amino acids. The CDR3 DNA is TGTGCCAGCAGCTTGGGAGACAGGGGAGGTTACGAGCAGTACTTC. Translating it yields CASSLGDRGGYEQYF.

This clone was recorded once. The CDR3 is CASRVGRGAGSPLHF. CDR3 DNA: TGTGCCAGTAGAGTTGGACGGGGTGCTGGATCACCCCTCCACTTT. This chain joins TRBV19 and TRBJ1-6; D gene uncertain. CDR1 and CDR2 (germline): LNHDA, SQIVND (reference sequence). Trimming removed 6 bases from V and 10 bases from J, with 19 bases in between. The length of the CDR3 is 15 residues.

This clone was detected only a few times. J is TRBJ1-2 and V is TRBV2; 8 bases line up with TRBD1. The junction had 5 bases not matched to a gene; V was cut back by 4 bases and J by 1 base. Germline lookup yields CDR1 SNHLY and CDR2 FYNNEI. The CDR3 runs 15 residues. This chain's CDR3 is CASSAGTGDNYGYTF. As DNA, the CDR3 is TGTGCCAGCAGTGCAGGGACAGGCGATAACTATGGCTACACCTTC.

V usage is TRBV19 and J usage is TRBJ2-3; tentative D call: TRBD1 (6 bases). CDR1 and CDR2 from the germline V gene are LNHDA and SQIVND (reference sequence). V was cut by 5 bases and J by 4 bases, with 19 bases left in between. CDR3 length: 16 residues. The CDR3, as DNA: TGTGCCAGTAGTGTATCACAGGGTGAGGTGGCAGATACGCAGTATTTT. Protein: CASSVSQGEVADTQYF.

The chain employs TRBV6-5 and TRBJ1-1; D gene unclear. The germline CDR1 and CDR2 sequences are MNHEY and SVGAGI. The CDR3 has 13 residues. The V and J ends lost 6 bases and 2 bases respectively, with 10 bases between them. The CDR3 DNA reads as TGTGCCAGCAGGCTCATCCTAAACACTGAAGCTTTCTTT. This encodes CASRLILNTEAFF.

The rearrangement links TRBV7-2 to TRBJ2-1; the match to TRBD2 covers 8 bases. Germline V gives CDR1 SGHTA, CDR2 FQGNSA. There are 17 residues in the CDR3. The V gene end was trimmed by 5 bases and the J gene end by 1 base; junction bases not matched to a gene: 10. The CDR3 protein is CASSPDRTSSSYNEQFF. CDR3 bases: TGTGCCAGCAGCCCAGATCGGACTAGCTCGTCCTACAATGAGCAGTTCTTC.

The gene calls are TRBV28 and TRBJ2-2; a possible D gene is TRBD1 (6 bases). Germline CDR1 is MDHEN and CDR2 is SYDVKM. The CDR3 length is 13 residues. Deletions cut 10 bases from V and 5 bases from J, with 14 bases between. The CDR3 DNA reads TGTGCCATTACAAAACAGGGAACCGGGGAGCTGTTTTTT. The encoded protein is CAITKQGTGELFF.

This chain connects TRBV6-5 to TRBJ1-4; D perhaps matches TRBD1 (6 bases). This CDR3 region has 14 residues. Germline loops: CDR1 MNHEY, CDR2 SVGAGI. Trimming took 6 bases from V and 7 from J, leaving 15 bases between them. The DNA for the CDR3 is TGTGCCAGCAGCTTGGGGGGGGCGGTTGAAAAACTGTTTTTT. Amino acids: CASSLGGAVEKLFF.

Here the CDR3 DNA reads TGCGCCAGCAGCTCAGGCGGGATCGTAGATACGCAGTATTTT. This gives the protein CASSSGGIVDTQYF. The chain uses TRBV5-1 and TRBJ2-3, with D maybe TRBD2 (6 bases). V lost 3 bases and J 5 bases, leaving 13 bases between the germline ends. The CDR3 length is 14 residues. The germline CDR1 and CDR2 sequences are SGHRS and YFSETQ.

This chain connects TRBV29-1 to TRBJ1-4; 10 bases are a match to TRBD1. In germline, CDR1 is SQVTM, CDR2 ANQGSEA. CDR3 length: 13 amino acids. The V gene end was trimmed by 4 bases and the J gene end by 8 bases; junction bases not matched to a gene: 4. CDR3 nucleotides: TGCAGCGTTGCCGGGACAGGGGCCGAAAAACTGTTTTTT. This codes for CSVAGTGAEKLFF. The variable domain in full, with the rest retrieved from reference TRBV29-1 and TRBJ1-4, is SAVISQKPSRDICQRGTSLTIQCQVDSQVTMMFWYRQQPGQSLTLIATANQGSEATYESGFVIDKFPISRPNLTFSTLTVSNMSPEDSSIYLCSVAGTGAEKLFFGSGTQLSVL.

The chain employs TRBV4-3 and TRBJ2-7; maybe TRBD2 (6 bases). CDR3 length equals 16 residues. V lost 2 bases and J 0 bases, leaving 14 bases between the germline ends. From germline, CDR1 is LGHNA and CDR2 YSLEER. CDR3 sequence reads: CASSQFAGGDSYEQYF. The CDR3 coding sequence is TGCGCCAGCAGCCAATTTGCAGGAGGGGACTCCTACGAGCAGTACTTC.

The V and J genes are TRBV7-2 and TRBJ1-1; 8 nucleotides agree with TRBD1. The CDR3 totals 12 residues. The germline gives CDR1 SGHTA, CDR2 FQGNSA. Germline trimming cut 5 bases from V and 8 bases from J; bases unmatched to any gene: 4. DNA for the CDR3: TGTGCCAGCAGCCCCCGACAGGGGGAAGCTTTCTTT. Amino acids: CASSPRQGEAFF.

The genes are TRBV5-1 and TRBJ2-1; the D is unclear. Trimming left V 7 bases short and J 4 bases short, with 6 bases between. The CDR3 loop spans 11 amino acids. Germline-derived CDR1 and CDR2 are SGHRS and YFSETQ. The CDR3 reads CASRQYNEQFF. The CDR3 nucleotides are TGCGCCAGCCGCCAGTACAATGAGCAGTTCTTC.